The next 4 T cell receptor beta chains were all read from a single sample in a study of blood T cells in healthy people across ages. Through a sample-barcoded 5' primer and a J-beta primer mix, a second PCR was run for roughly 7 to 12 cycles. One entry per CDR3 protein, called by TCRdb with MiXCR from the 5' RACE reads. This table has under 1,100,000 distinct CDR3 sequences, approximately 26% appearing once. These same data were also listed under a study on T cells of mothers and their children.

Source material: blood. Receptor source: a girl aged 2-9 years in good health.

This clonotype has a handful of counts. J is TRBJ1-4 and V is TRBV5-6, with D perhaps matching TRBD1 (6 bases). There are 13 residues in the CDR3. With 2 bases removed from V and 8 bases from J, the gap between germline ends came to 10 bases. CDR1 is SGHDT, CDR2 YYEEEE, per germline. Here the CDR3 reads CASSFQGREKLFF. CDR3 DNA sequence: TGTGCCAGCAGCTTCCAGGGGAGAGAAAAACTGTTTTTT.

The chain joins TRBV9 to TRBJ1-1, with a possible D match to TRBD1 (5 bases). CDR3 length: 13 amino acids. Trimming stripped 4 bases from V and 3 bases from J, with 10 bases between. CDR1 SGDLS and CDR2 YYNGEE come from the germline V gene. The CDR3 sequence is CASSYQGDTEAFF. CDR3 nucleotide sequence: TGTGCCAGCAGCTATCAGGGAGACACTGAAGCTTTCTTT.

V usage is TRBV13 and J usage is TRBJ2-5, with unresolved D. CDR1 PRHDT and CDR2 FYEKMQ come from the germline V gene (reference sequence). The length of the CDR3 is 13 residues. V was clipped by 6 bases and J by 2 bases, with 10 bases between them. In DNA form, the CDR3 reads TGTGCCAGCAGAACAGACGGGCAAGAGACCCAGTACTTC. Amino acids: CASRTDGQETQYF.

The chain joins TRBV3-1 to TRBJ2-3; the match to TRBD1 covers 11 bases. The germline V gene encodes CDR1 LGHDT and CDR2 YNNKEL (reference sequence). Unmatched junction bases numbered 9, after V lost 4 bases and J lost 3 bases. CDR3 length equals 17 residues. Written as DNA, the CDR3 is TGTGCCAGCAGCCGCCAACCCGGGACAGGGGGTACAGATACGCAGTATTTT. This translates into CASSRQPGTGGTDTQYF.